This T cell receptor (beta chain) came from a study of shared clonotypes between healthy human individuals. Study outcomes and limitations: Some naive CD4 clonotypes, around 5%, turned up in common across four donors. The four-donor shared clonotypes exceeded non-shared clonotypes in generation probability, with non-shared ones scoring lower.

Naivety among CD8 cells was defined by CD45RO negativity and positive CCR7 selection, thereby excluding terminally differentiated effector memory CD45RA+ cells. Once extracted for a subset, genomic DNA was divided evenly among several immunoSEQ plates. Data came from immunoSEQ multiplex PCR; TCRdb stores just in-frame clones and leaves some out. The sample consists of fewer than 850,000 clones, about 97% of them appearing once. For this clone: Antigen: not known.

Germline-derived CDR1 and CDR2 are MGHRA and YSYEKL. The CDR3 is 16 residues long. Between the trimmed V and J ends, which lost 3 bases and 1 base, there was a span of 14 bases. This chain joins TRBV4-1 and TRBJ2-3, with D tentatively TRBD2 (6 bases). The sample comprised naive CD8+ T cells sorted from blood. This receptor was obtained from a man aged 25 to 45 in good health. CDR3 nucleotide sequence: TGCGCCAGCAGCCATAGTACCAGCGGGCGCACAGATACGCAGTATTTT. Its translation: CASSHSTSGRTDTQYF.